Listed below are T cell receptor beta chains from one sample, sequenced in a study of CD8+CD57+ T cells in acquired aplastic anemia. TCRdb used MiXCR to reprocess the reads, holding one entry per CDR3 protein. The repertoire consists of 400,000 to 450,000 distinct CDR3 sequences, with about 70% occurring once and the leading ten covering approximately 3.9%. The sequenced sample consisted of sorted CD4+, CD8+, or CD8+CD57+ T cells (not recorded which) from PBMCs. All receptors come from a human donor in good health, serving as a control. Each CDR3 is given with its conserved first and last residue. The order of the fields is J gene, V gene, CDR3 length, D gene, clone size, CDR3 DNA, CDR3 protein. The D gene is left open where the match is weak. The size entry is marked missing in some rows and otherwise reads once, few, many or a size class.

j_gene: TRBJ1-4; v_gene: TRBV15; len: 17; d_gene: NA; abundance: NA; CDR3nt: TGTGCCACCAGCAGAGATCGCGCCTCCTTTGCTAATGAAAAACTGTTTTTT; CDR3aa: CATSRDRASFANEKLFF
j_gene: TRBJ2-2; v_gene: TRBV7-9; len: 16; d_gene: TRBD1; abundance: NA; CDR3nt: TGTGCCAGCAGCGTACAGGGGGTAGTCTACGAGCAGTACCTGTTTTTT; CDR3aa: CASSVQGVVYEQYLFF
j_gene: TRBJ1-2; v_gene: TRBV5-1; len: 15; d_gene: TRBD1; abundance: NA; CDR3nt: TGCGCCAGCAGCTTTGGTAGGGACAGGGCATATGGCTACACCTTC; CDR3aa: CASSFGRDRAYGYTF
j_gene: TRBJ1-5; v_gene: TRBV7-9; len: 13; d_gene: NA; abundance: NA; CDR3nt: TGTGCCAGCAGTTTAGGCGCGGATCAGGAGCAGCATTTT; CDR3aa: CASSLGADQEQHF
j_gene: TRBJ1-3; v_gene: TRBV4-3; len: 17; d_gene: NA; abundance: many; CDR3nt: TGCGCCAGCAGCCAAGTCGTTGGGAGGGATTCTGGAAACACCATATATTTT; CDR3aa: CASSQVVGRDSGNTIYF
j_gene: TRBJ1-2; v_gene: TRBV20-1; len: 13; d_gene: NA; abundance: NA; CDR3nt: TGCAGTGCTACGGACAGCGCCCGGTATGGCTACACCTTC; CDR3aa: CSATDSARYGYTF
j_gene: TRBJ2-1; v_gene: TRBV15; len: 14; d_gene: NA; abundance: NA; CDR3nt: TGTGCCACCAGTGCCGGGGTATTCTCGGAAGAGCAGTTCTTC; CDR3aa: CATSAGVFSEEQFF
j_gene: TRBJ2-5; v_gene: TRBV5-1; len: 14; d_gene: TRBD2; abundance: NA; CDR3nt: TGTGCCAGCAGCGTAGCGGGTAACTCTGAGACCCAGTACTTC; CDR3aa: CASSVAGNSETQYF
j_gene: TRBJ1-6; v_gene: TRBV12-3/TRBV12-4; len: 13; d_gene: NA; abundance: NA; CDR3nt: TGTGCCAGCCAGAAGGGGTTGAATTCACCCCTCCACTTT; CDR3aa: CASQKGLNSPLHF
j_gene: TRBJ1-5; v_gene: TRBV7-3; len: 13; d_gene: NA; abundance: NA; CDR3nt: TGTGCCAGCAGTGTGCCTCGGGATCAGCCCCAGCATTTT; CDR3aa: CASSVPRDQPQHF
j_gene: TRBJ1-2; v_gene: TRBV12-3/TRBV12-4; len: 11; d_gene: NA; abundance: few; CDR3nt: TGTGCCAGCACCGTCGTGGCTGGCTACACCTTC; CDR3aa: CASTVVAGYTF
j_gene: TRBJ2-5; v_gene: TRBV5-1; len: 14; d_gene: NA; abundance: once; CDR3nt: TGCGCCAGCAGCGAGGGGGGTCGGGAGACGACCCAGTACTTC; CDR3aa: CASSEGGRETTQYF
j_gene: TRBJ2-3; v_gene: TRBV12-3/TRBV12-4; len: 12; d_gene: TRBD1; abundance: NA; CDR3nt: TGTGCCAGCAGTTTCCGGACAGGTGCAGCGTATTTT; CDR3aa: CASSFRTGAAYF
j_gene: TRBJ1-3; v_gene: TRBV9; len: 15; d_gene: TRBD1; abundance: many; CDR3nt: TGTGCCAGCAGCTCGACAGGGTTCGCTGGAAACACCATATATTTT; CDR3aa: CASSSTGFAGNTIYF
j_gene: TRBJ1-2; v_gene: TRBV19; len: 16; d_gene: TRBD1; abundance: many; CDR3nt: TGTGCCAGTAGTAACCCCTACAGGGGGCAAGGCTATGGCTACACCTTC; CDR3aa: CASSNPYRGQGYGYTF
j_gene: TRBJ1-6; v_gene: TRBV12-3/TRBV12-4; len: 14; d_gene: NA; abundance: many; CDR3nt: TGTGCCAGCAGAAAGGGGGGGTTTAATTCACCCCTCCACTTT; CDR3aa: CASRKGGFNSPLHF
j_gene: TRBJ2-2; v_gene: TRBV9; len: 15; d_gene: TRBD1; abundance: once; CDR3nt: TGTGCCAGCAGCGAAGCACAGGGGGACTCCGGTGAGCTGTTTTTT; CDR3aa: CASSEAQGDSGELFF
j_gene: TRBJ1-5; v_gene: TRBV7-3; len: 14; d_gene: TRBD1; abundance: NA; CDR3nt: TGTGCCAGCAGCTTAGACAGGGGTCCCTTAACTAATGAATTT; CDR3aa: CASSLDRGPLTNEF
j_gene: TRBJ2-1; v_gene: TRBV29-1; len: 13; d_gene: NA; abundance: NA; CDR3nt: TGCAGCGCTACGGACCTCCCAAGGAATCAGCAGTTCTTC; CDR3aa: CSATDLPRNQQFF
j_gene: TRBJ2-7; v_gene: TRBV9; len: 13; d_gene: NA; abundance: NA; CDR3nt: TGTGCCAGCAGCGTTACAGACCGGTACGAGCAGTACTTC; CDR3aa: CASSVTDRYEQYF
j_gene: TRBJ1-2; v_gene: TRBV7-9; len: 14; d_gene: NA; abundance: NA; CDR3nt: TGTGCCAGCACCTTTGTTGAGAATAACTATGGCTACACCTTC; CDR3aa: CASTFVENNYGYTF
j_gene: TRBJ1-1; v_gene: TRBV5-4; len: 13; d_gene: NA; abundance: NA; CDR3nt: TGCGCCAGCAGCCACGGTAGCCTAGGTGAAGCTTTCTTT; CDR3aa: CASSHGSLGEAFF